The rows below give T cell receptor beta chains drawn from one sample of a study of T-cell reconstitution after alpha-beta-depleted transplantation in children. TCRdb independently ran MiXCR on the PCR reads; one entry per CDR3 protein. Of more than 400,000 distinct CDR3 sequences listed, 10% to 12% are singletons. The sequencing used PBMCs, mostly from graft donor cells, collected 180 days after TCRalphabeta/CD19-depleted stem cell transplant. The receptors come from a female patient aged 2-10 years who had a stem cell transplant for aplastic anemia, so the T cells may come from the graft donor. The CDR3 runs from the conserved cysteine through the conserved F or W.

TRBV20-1,CSATGLANTGELFF
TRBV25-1,CASSYRDAGELFF
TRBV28,CASSLSSDRGPNQPQHF
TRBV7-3,CASSLTQGSEQFF
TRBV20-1,CSAGGLLAKNIQYF
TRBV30,CAWSVTPGSGYTF
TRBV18,CASSPLGPLDSGANVLTF
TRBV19,CASSIPGAWQPQHF
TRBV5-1,CASRPPGLAGNTGELFF
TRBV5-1,CASSYLQGRAKNIQYF
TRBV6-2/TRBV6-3,CASRTGGSETQYF
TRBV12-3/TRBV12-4,CASSPSGAAGGSTDTQYF
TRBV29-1,CSVEEGTDEKLFF
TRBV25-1,CASVGPKAGNTIYF
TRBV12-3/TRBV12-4,CASSVRDTEAFF
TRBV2,CASSIDFGSPGVTQYF
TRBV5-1,CASSRPGTSVSGELFF
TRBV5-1,CASSLVVVQGAGDTQYF
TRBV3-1,CASSQVRQAYNEQFF
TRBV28,CASSFLVGLAASYEQYF
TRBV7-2,CASSLDQTGAYEQYF
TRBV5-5,CASSTPNRVVSTDTQYF
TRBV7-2,CASSISGQGSYNSPLHF
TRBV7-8,CASSLGGGAGEYF
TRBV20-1,CSGRGRSSYNEQFF
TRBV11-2,CASSRGTLAEVTDTQYF
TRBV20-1,CSPTASETQYF
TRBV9,CASSRTSGMKTQYF
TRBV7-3,CASSPGTAYTGELFF
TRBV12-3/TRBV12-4,CASSLGPGIAEAFF
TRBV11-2,CASSLKAGSVGNTIYF
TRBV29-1,CSVEGGQADTGELFF
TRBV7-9,CASSRGYLDHVQFF